This entry describes one T cell receptor beta chain. This specimen belongs to a study of shared clonotypes between healthy human individuals. Donors comprised only Caucasian adults living in Nashville, Tennessee. CDR1 MGHDK and CDR2 SYGVNS come from the germline V gene. J gave up 7 bases and V 4 bases, and 7 bases lay outside the gene matches. The CDR3 sequence is 15 residues long. Repertoires were generated with immunoSEQ multiplex PCR, while TCRdb's copy carries only in-frame clones and drops some. Among some 1 million clones listed, more than 65% were seen once. The source material was memory CD4+ T cells sorted from blood. Subset of the sample: CD45RA-negative fraction. This receptor was taken from a man between 18 and 29 years old in good health. This chain joins TRBV25-1 and TRBJ1-6, with 7 positions matching TRBD1. This chain's CDR3 is CASSGRTGVNSPLHF. The CDR3 coding sequence is TGTGCCAGCAGTGGCCGAACAGGGGTAAATTCACCCCTCCACTTT.